These 17 T cell receptor beta chains share one sample of origin, sequenced in a study of blood T cell repertoires in COVID-19. Sequencing was performed with immunoSEQ multiplex PCR; in TCRdb, only in-frame clones are kept and a portion is missing. Counted here are around 99,000 clones, over 60% occurring once; the ten biggest clones make up around 4.4%. Sequencing used peripheral blood. Receptor source: a man between 65 and 85 years old with acute or convalescent COVID-19.

V is TRBV10-3 and J is TRBJ1-2; D is ambiguous. V dropped 3 bases and J dropped 6 bases, with 14 bases sitting between them. This CDR3 comprises 14 residues. Germline values: CDR1 ENHRY, CDR2 SYGVKD. The CDR3 here is CAISDVQRGDGYTF. The CDR3 DNA sequence: TGTGCCATCAGTGATGTCCAACGGGGAGATGGCTACACCTTC.

This chain links TRBV5-5 with TRBJ1-1; perhaps TRBD1 as D (6 bases). V was trimmed by 6 bases and J by 7 bases, leaving 19 bases between them. The CDR3 contains 14 residues. Germline V lookup: CDR1 SGHKS, CDR2 YYEKEE (reference sequence). The CDR3 nucleotides read TGTGCCAGCACCCTAGCCCAGGGGCAAAGTGAAGCTTTCTTT. Translated: CASTLAQGQSEAFF.

The chain is built from TRBV6-2 or TRBV6-3 and TRBJ1-5; a weak D match, TRBD1 (6 bases). Trimming left V 2 bases short and J 1 base short, with 18 bases between. The germline V gene has CDR1 MNHEY and CDR2 SVGEGT. The CDR3 extends over 18 amino acids. CDR3 sequence reads: CASSYEAGVGGSNQPQHF. Written as DNA, the CDR3 is TGTGCCAGCAGTTACGAGGCAGGGGTGGGCGGAAGCAATCAGCCCCAGCATTTT.

Here the CDR3 DNA reads TGTGCCAGCTCACTCACGTTGGAAGTAGGAGGTCAGCCCCAGCATTTT. Its protein product is CASSLTLEVGGQPQHF. The rearrangement joins TRBV18 to TRBJ1-5; D not resolved. Trimming shortened V by 4 bases and J by 6 bases, and 19 bases separated the two germline ends. CDR1 KGHSH and CDR2 LQKENI come from the germline V gene. The CDR3 extends over 16 amino acids.

The chain employs TRBV5-1 and TRBJ1-6, with 7 nucleotides matching TRBD1. The germline gives CDR1 SGHRS, CDR2 YFSETQ. Trimming cost V 1 base and J 8 bases; bases outside gene matches: 12. There are 17 residues in the CDR3. The chain's CDR3 is CASSLRIEQGRDSPLHF. CDR3 DNA: TGCGCCAGCAGCTTGAGAATCGAACAGGGGCGTGATTCACCCCTCCACTTT.

This chain uses TRBV10-2 with TRBJ1-4, with D possibly being TRBD1 (6 bases). The CDR3 extends over 13 amino acids. V was clipped by 6 bases and J by 8 bases, with 13 bases between them. CDR1 and CDR2 from the germline V gene are WSHSY and SAAADI. The CDR3 coding sequence is TGCGCCAGCAGAGGGGGGGCCGGGGAAAAACTGTTTTTT. Translation: CASRGGAGEKLFF.

The V call is TRBV27, the J call TRBJ2-5; 7 nucleotides match TRBD1. The trim removed 0 bases at V and 4 bases at J, leaving 2 bases unmatched. Germline values: CDR1 MNHEY, CDR2 SMNVEV (reference sequence). The CDR3 consists of 14 residues. The CDR3 DNA sequence: TGTGCCAGCAGTTTATCTAGGGGGCGAGAGACCCAGTACTTC. Translated, it gives CASSLSRGRETQYF.

The gene calls are TRBV2 and TRBJ1-5, with TRBD1 identical over 8 bases. This CDR3 comprises 16 residues. The trim removed 5 bases at V and 5 bases at J, leaving 11 bases unmatched. CDR1 and CDR2 (germline): SNHLY, FYNNEI. The CDR3 is CASSLRQGTGDQPQHF. The CDR3, as DNA: TGTGCCAGCAGTCTAAGACAGGGGACGGGGGATCAGCCCCAGCATTTT.

V is TRBV19 and J is TRBJ1-1; a weak D match, TRBD1 (5 bases). CDR1 and CDR2 (germline): LNHDA, SQIVND (reference sequence). This CDR3 region has 12 residues. V lost 4 bases and J 6 bases, leaving 9 bases between the germline ends. CDR3 residues: CASSTGFSEAFF. The CDR3 DNA is TGTGCCAGTAGTACAGGGTTTTCTGAAGCTTTCTTT.

The chain uses TRBV7-9 and TRBJ2-7; TRBD1 is a possible D gene (6 bases). The CDR3 length is 12 residues. Germline CDR1 SEHNR, CDR2 FQNEAQ (reference sequence). Between the trimmed V and J ends, which lost 4 bases and 6 bases, there was a span of 10 bases. CDR3 region: CASSSGEGEQYF. CDR3 sequence (DNA): TGTGCCAGCAGCTCAGGGGAAGGCGAGCAGTACTTC.

The chain carries TRBV11-2 and TRBJ1-6, with 8 bases matching TRBD1. The CDR3 covers 16 residues. Germline assignment: CDR1 SGHAT and CDR2 FQNNGV. Germline trimming cut 5 bases from V and 7 bases from J; bases unmatched to any gene: 10. The CDR3 sequence: CASSPIRNRGNSPLHF. CDR3 nucleotides: TGTGCCAGCAGCCCAATAAGGAACAGGGGGAATTCACCCCTCCACTTT.

The V and J genes are TRBV2 and TRBJ2-1; TRBD2 agrees at 8 bases. CDR3 length: 17 amino acids. Germline trimming cut 0 bases from V and 4 bases from J; bases unmatched to any gene: 8. Germline assignment: CDR1 SNHLY and CDR2 FYNNEI. The CDR3 region has the DNA TGTGCCAGCAGTGAAGCGTGGGTAGCGGGGCCATACAATGAGCAGTTCTTC. The encoded protein is CASSEAWVAGPYNEQFF.

J is TRBJ2-3 and V is TRBV4-1; 10 bases map to TRBD1. The CDR3 loop spans 15 amino acids. The trim removed 1 base at V and 5 bases at J, leaving 3 bases unmatched. Germline values: CDR1 MGHRA, CDR2 YSYEKL. DNA of the CDR3: TGCGCCAGCAGCCAAGGTGACAGGGGGCGAGATACGCAGTATTTT. It codes for CASSQGDRGRDTQYF.

The V call is TRBV5-1, the J call TRBJ2-3, with no clear D. CDR3 length equals 13 residues. Trimming shortened V by 4 bases and J by 4 bases, and 10 bases separated the two germline ends. Germline CDR1 SGHRS, CDR2 YFSETQ. The CDR3 loop reads CASSLNRADTQYF. The CDR3 DNA reads as TGCGCCAGCAGCCTAAACCGAGCAGATACGCAGTATTTT.

This chain connects TRBV27 to TRBJ2-1; 9 bases agree with TRBD1. The V gene's germline CDR1 is MNHEY and CDR2 SMNVEV (reference sequence). The CDR3 runs to 17 residues. The trim removed 5 bases at V and 0 bases at J, leaving 8 bases unmatched. In DNA form, the CDR3 reads TGTGCCAGCAGTCCGGGACAGGGACGTAGCTCCTACAATGAGCAGTTCTTC. Translated, it gives CASSPGQGRSSYNEQFF.

The V call is TRBV5-4, the J call TRBJ2-3; D ambiguous. Germline V lookup: CDR1 SGHNT, CDR2 YYREEE (reference sequence). Trimming took 1 base from V and 4 from J, leaving 10 bases between them. The CDR3 runs to 14 residues. The chain's CDR3 is CASSLPRLADTQYF. CDR3 in DNA: TGTGCCAGCAGCTTGCCCCGCCTAGCAGATACGCAGTATTTT. The full variable domain, in which reference TRBV5-4 and TRBJ2-3 provide the parts outside the CDR3, is ETGVTQSPTHLIKTRGQQVTLRCSSQSGHNTVSWYQQALGQGPQFIFQYYREEENGRGNFPPRFSGLQFPNYSSELNVNALELDDSALYLCASSLPRLADTQYFGPGTRLTVL.

CDR3 sequence (DNA): TGTGCCAGCACCGAAGGGGGGCCCACTGAAGCTTTCTTT. Protein sequence: CASTEGGPTEAFF. This rearrangement joins TRBV7-9 to TRBJ1-1; the D gene is possibly TRBD1 (6 bases). Germline assignment: CDR1 SEHNR and CDR2 FQNEAQ (reference sequence). The ends were cut back, 7 bases at V and 4 bases at J, with 13 bases in the middle. CDR3 length: 13 amino acids.